The rows below give T cell receptor beta chains drawn from one sample of a study of blood T cell repertoires in COVID-19. Produced via immunoSEQ multiplex PCR; TCRdb's table is partial and in-frame only. The repertoire holds about 300,000 clones, roughly 82% seen once, with 1.5% to 2% in the top ten. The sample taken for sequencing was peripheral blood. The receptor source for this set is a woman in her forties or fifties with acute or convalescent COVID-19. The CDR3 runs from the conserved cysteine through the conserved F or W. D genes are given only for firm matches. Only some rows state a clone size, as once, few, many or a class for expanded clones.

clone size: NA
V gene: TRBV6-6
D gene: TRBD1
J gene: TRBJ1-3
CDR3 length: 16
CDR3 DNA: TGTGCCAGCAGTTACGACGGGACAGCCTCTGGAAACACCATATATTTT
CDR3 protein: CASSYDGTASGNTIYF

clone size: NA
V gene: TRBV18
D gene: NA
J gene: TRBJ1-1
CDR3 length: 14
CDR3 DNA: TGTGCCAGCTCACCCGGGGACACCGGCACTGAAGCTTTCTTT
CDR3 protein: CASSPGDTGTEAFF

clone size: few
V gene: TRBV11-2
D gene: TRBD2
J gene: TRBJ2-7
CDR3 length: 14
CDR3 DNA: TGTGCCAGCAGGCCGGGACTAGCGGACTACGAGCAGTACTTC
CDR3 protein: CASRPGLADYEQYF

clone size: few
V gene: TRBV27
D gene: TRBD1
J gene: TRBJ2-3
CDR3 length: 14
CDR3 DNA: TGTGCCAGCAGTTCCAACAGGGGTTCAGATACGCAGTATTTT
CDR3 protein: CASSSNRGSDTQYF

clone size: NA
V gene: TRBV9
D gene: TRBD1
J gene: TRBJ2-5
CDR3 length: 16
CDR3 DNA: TGTGCCAGCAGCCTAAGGACAGGGACGGTTTCGGAGACCCAGTACTTC
CDR3 protein: CASSLRTGTVSETQYF

clone size: NA
V gene: TRBV7-3
D gene: TRBD1
J gene: TRBJ1-2
CDR3 length: 15
CDR3 DNA: TGTGCCAGCAGCATTGGACAGGGACCCAACTATGGCTACACCTTC
CDR3 protein: CASSIGQGPNYGYTF

clone size: NA
V gene: TRBV6-5
D gene: TRBD1
J gene: TRBJ1-1
CDR3 length: 14
CDR3 DNA: TGTGCCAGCAGTTACGACAGGGGGCTTTCTGAAGCTTTCTTT
CDR3 protein: CASSYDRGLSEAFF

clone size: NA
V gene: TRBV7-2
D gene: TRBD1
J gene: TRBJ1-2
CDR3 length: 17
CDR3 DNA: TGTGCCAGCAGCTTAGTGGGGACAGGGGGGACGGGCTATGGCTACACCTTC
CDR3 protein: CASSLVGTGGTGYGYTF

clone size: NA
V gene: TRBV3-1/TRBV3-2
D gene: NA
J gene: TRBJ1-2
CDR3 length: 16
CDR3 DNA: TGTGCCAGCAGCCAAAGGTTCCCGAGGACAGTCCCCGGCTACACCTTC
CDR3 protein: CASSQRFPRTVPGYTF

clone size: NA
V gene: TRBV7-3
D gene: TRBD2
J gene: TRBJ2-2
CDR3 length: 13
CDR3 DNA: TGTGCCAGCAGCGGGAGGGGCACCGGGGAGCTGTTTTTT
CDR3 protein: CASSGRGTGELFF

clone size: NA
V gene: TRBV27
D gene: TRBD1
J gene: TRBJ1-6
CDR3 length: 16
CDR3 DNA: TGTGCCAGCAGGTGGGACAGTCGCTCCTATAATTCACCCCTCCACTTT
CDR3 protein: CASRWDSRSYNSPLHF

clone size: few
V gene: TRBV28
D gene: NA
J gene: TRBJ1-1
CDR3 length: 14
CDR3 DNA: TGTGCCAGCAGTCCCCGTGGAGGGACCTCTGAAGCTTTCTTT
CDR3 protein: CASSPRGGTSEAFF

clone size: NA
V gene: TRBV5-5
D gene: NA
J gene: TRBJ2-5
CDR3 length: 16
CDR3 DNA: TGTGCCAGCAGCGACGCCGAAAGACTAGTACCAGAGACCCAGTACTTC
CDR3 protein: CASSDAERLVPETQYF

clone size: NA
V gene: TRBV27
D gene: NA
J gene: TRBJ1-1
CDR3 length: 13
CDR3 DNA: TGTGCCAGCAGTCGGACAGCGAACACTGAAGCTTTCTTT
CDR3 protein: CASSRTANTEAFF

clone size: NA
V gene: TRBV4-3
D gene: TRBD2
J gene: TRBJ2-7
CDR3 length: 18
CDR3 DNA: TGCGCCAGCAGCCAAGATAGTCTAGCGGGAGGGCCAATGAACGAGCAGTACTTC
CDR3 protein: CASSQDSLAGGPMNEQYF

clone size: few
V gene: TRBV20-1
D gene: TRBD2
J gene: TRBJ2-7
CDR3 length: 18
CDR3 DNA: TGCAGTGCTAGTCTCGGGCTAGCGGGAGGTTATAGCTCCTACGAGCAGTACTTC
CDR3 protein: CSASLGLAGGYSSYEQYF

clone size: NA
V gene: TRBV6-1
D gene: NA
J gene: TRBJ1-2
CDR3 length: 13
CDR3 DNA: TGTGCCAGCAGTGACCGGACGGGATATGGCTACACCTTC
CDR3 protein: CASSDRTGYGYTF

clone size: NA
V gene: TRBV28
D gene: NA
J gene: TRBJ2-5
CDR3 length: 13
CDR3 DNA: TGTGCCAGCAGTCCTCCGACAGAAGAGACCCAGTACTTC
CDR3 protein: CASSPPTEETQYF

clone size: NA
V gene: TRBV6-1
D gene: TRBD1
J gene: TRBJ1-4
CDR3 length: 21
CDR3 DNA: TGTGCCAGCAGTGAAAGGTTAAGGGGACAGGGGGCTCCCATTACTAATGAAAAACTGTTTTTT
CDR3 protein: CASSERLRGQGAPITNEKLFF

clone size: NA
V gene: TRBV5-6
D gene: NA
J gene: TRBJ1-5
CDR3 length: 14
CDR3 DNA: TGTGCCAGCAGCTTGTGTGAAGGGGTGCAGCCCCAGCATTTT
CDR3 protein: CASSLCEGVQPQHF

clone size: once
V gene: TRBV6-6
D gene: TRBD1
J gene: TRBJ2-7
CDR3 length: 15
CDR3 DNA: TGTGCCAGCAGTCCCCCGGGACAGACTACCTACGAGCAGTACTTC
CDR3 protein: CASSPPGQTTYEQYF

clone size: NA
V gene: TRBV7-3
D gene: TRBD1
J gene: TRBJ2-3
CDR3 length: 13
CDR3 DNA: TGTGCCAGCAGCCAGGGGGACAGGCTTTCCCAGTATTTT
CDR3 protein: CASSQGDRLSQYF

clone size: NA
V gene: TRBV27
D gene: NA
J gene: TRBJ2-3
CDR3 length: 14
CDR3 DNA: TGTGCCAGCAGTTTATCGCTAGCTACAGATACGCAGTATTTT
CDR3 protein: CASSLSLATDTQYF

clone size: once
V gene: TRBV5-4
D gene: TRBD2
J gene: TRBJ2-3
CDR3 length: 15
CDR3 DNA: TGTGCCAGCAGCATAGCGGGAGGTAGCACAGATACGCAGTATTTT
CDR3 protein: CASSIAGGSTDTQYF

clone size: few
V gene: TRBV4-1
D gene: TRBD2
J gene: TRBJ2-3
CDR3 length: 16
CDR3 DNA: TGCGCCAGCAGCCAAGCTGGCGGGAGGGCCACAGATACGCAGTATTTT
CDR3 protein: CASSQAGGRATDTQYF

clone size: NA
V gene: TRBV4-2
D gene: NA
J gene: TRBJ2-1
CDR3 length: 14
CDR3 DNA: TGTGCCAGCAGCCAAGACCCGACTTACGGCGAGCAGTTCTTC
CDR3 protein: CASSQDPTYGEQFF